This entry concerns a single T cell receptor beta chain. What it binds is unknown. This entry belongs to a study of T cells in localized non-small cell lung cancer. Regarding the study as a whole: Since sequencing was restricted to only one region of the tumor, intratumor heterogeneity remains a possibility. Among the top 100 tumor clones, a median 57 appeared in adjacent lung.

Here immunoSEQ multiplex PCR was the method, and the copy in TCRdb shows in-frame clones only, minus some. The top ten clones hold about 4% of a sample with about 92,000 clones, approximately 90% of them seen once. The CDR3 totals 11 residues. V lost 3 bases, J lost 8 bases, and 7 bases lay in between. The germline gives CDR1 MNHNS, CDR2 SASEGT. Sequenced material: PBMCs, taken before any cancer treatment. The chain uses TRBV6-1 and TRBJ1-2; unclear D gene. This clonotype was sampled from a woman aged 40 to 75 with stage II squamous cell lung carcinoma. The CDR3 DNA is TGTGCCAGCAGTGAGGGTGTCGGCTACACCTTC. It specifies CASSEGVGYTF.